The rows below give T cell receptor beta chains drawn from one sample of a study of shared T cell receptors in the human thymus. Libraries were prepared by immunoSEQ multiplex PCR; TCRdb keeps only in-frame clonotypes and omits some of them. Among about 380,000 clones listed, roughly 94% were seen once. Sequencing input: thymocytes. The receptors here all came from a human donor. Each CDR3 is given with its conserved first and last residue. A D gene is named only where the DNA matches it firmly. The listing skips clone size in some rows; elsewhere it reads once, few, many or a size class.

. | TRBJ2-4 | TRBV5-6 | TRBD2 | CASNSSRDRSTTSGIQYF | TGTGCCAGCAACAGTTCCCGGGATCGGAGTACTACTAGCGGCATTCAGTACTTC
. | TRBJ2-7 | TRBV28 | . | CASTRLATTFLGEQYF | TGTGCCAGCACTCGACTCGCGACAACGTTTCTAGGGGAGCAGTACTTC
. | TRBJ2-2 | TRBV11-3 | TRBD2 | CASSYSSGKTYNTGELFF | TGTGCCAGCAGCTATTCTAGCGGGAAAACATACAACACCGGGGAGCTGTTTTTT
. | TRBJ2-1 | TRBV28 | . | CASSLSAGRSITYNEQFF | TGTGCCAGCAGTTTATCGGCTGGCAGGTCTATAACCTACAATGAGCAGTTCTTC
. | TRBJ1-5 | TRBV6-5 | TRBD1 | CASSRTGLKPQHF | TGTGCCAGCAGTCGGACAGGGTTGAAGCCCCAGCATTTT
. | TRBJ2-1 | TRBV9 | . | CASSASLSVTSYNEQFF | TGTGCCAGCAGCGCTTCCCTCTCCGTGACCTCCTACAATGAGCAGTTCTTC
. | TRBJ1-5 | TRBV9 | TRBD1 | CASSADREGGQPQHF | TGTGCCAGCAGCGCGGACAGGGAAGGAGGACAGCCCCAGCATTTT
. | TRBJ1-1 | TRBV5-6 | . | CASSYPTGKLNTEAFF | TGTGCCAGCAGCTATCCGACAGGAAAATTGAACACTGAAGCTTTCTTT
once | TRBJ2-1 | TRBV6-5 | . | CASSSGTYLSYNEQFF | TGTGCCAGCAGTTCCGGGACTTACTTATCCTACAATGAGCAGTTCTTC
. | TRBJ2-3 | TRBV28 | TRBD2 | CASSWDTPGLADDTQYF | TGTGCCAGCAGTTGGGATACCCCGGGACTAGCGGACGATACGCAGTATTTT
. | TRBJ2-1 | TRBV6-5 | . | CASSSRDGNNEQFF | TGTGCCAGCAGTTCCCGGGACGGAAACAATGAGCAGTTCTTC
. | TRBJ2-1 | TRBV11-3 | TRBD2 | CASSQQSSGRARLYNEQFF | TGTGCCAGCAGCCAACAATCTAGCGGGAGGGCCAGGTTGTACAATGAGCAGTTCTTC
. | TRBJ1-2 | TRBV9 | . | CASSVSSNYGYTF | TGTGCCAGCAGCGTAAGCTCTAACTATGGCTACACCTTC
few | TRBJ2-7 | TRBV28 | . | CASSGGRISHYEQYF | TGTGCCAGCAGTGGGGGCCGGATCTCCCACTACGAGCAGTACTTC
. | TRBJ2-7 | TRBV5-1 | TRBD2 | CASSLDRLAGDHEQYF | TGCGCCAGCAGCCTGGATCGACTAGCGGGAGACCACGAGCAGTACTTC
. | TRBJ1-5 | TRBV27 | TRBD1 | CASRGQGPQPQHF | TGTGCCAGCAGGGGACAGGGGCCTCAGCCCCAGCATTTT
once | TRBJ2-7 | TRBV27 | . | CASSGTISGEQYF | TGTGCCAGCAGTGGGACCATATCGGGCGAGCAGTACTTC
. | TRBJ2-7 | TRBV29-1 | . | CSVERGREQYF | TGCAGCGTTGAACGAGGGAGGGAGCAGTACTTC
. | TRBJ1-5 | TRBV19 | . | CAGRDQPQHF | TGTGCCGGGCGAGATCAGCCCCAGCATTTT
. | TRBJ2-1 | TRBV4-3 | . | CASSQDGRPRNEQFF | TGCGCCAGCAGCCAAGATGGACGGCCTAGGAATGAGCAGTTCTTC
. | TRBJ1-2 | TRBV5-6 | . | CASSLGAKNYGYTF | TGTGCCAGCAGCTTAGGAGCCAAGAACTATGGCTACACCTTC
once | TRBJ1-2 | TRBV5-1 | . | CASSLDPQNYGYTF | TGCGCCAGCAGCTTAGACCCTCAAAACTATGGCTACACCTTC
. | TRBJ1-1 | TRBV28 | TRBD1 | CASRSPRGKDEAFF | TGTGCCAGCCGGTCACCCAGGGGGAAAGATGAAGCTTTCTTT
. | TRBJ2-7 | TRBV29-1 | . | CSVEGVSGYEQYF | TGCAGCGTTGAGGGAGTCAGCGGCTACGAGCAGTACTTC
. | TRBJ2-7 | TRBV11-3 | . | CASSSVGPEQYF | TGTGCCAGCAGCTCCGTTGGACCGGAGCAGTACTTC
. | TRBJ1-4 | TRBV28 | TRBD1 | CASSLRVRRDSGRGFATNEKLFF | TGTGCCAGCAGTTTGAGGGTTCGCCGGGACAGCGGGAGAGGATTTGCAACTAATGAAAAACTGTTTTTT
. | TRBJ1-1 | TRBV2 | . | CASSELRVRTEAFF | TGTGCCAGCAGTGAACTAAGGGTGAGGACTGAAGCTTTCTTT
. | TRBJ2-7 | TRBV10-1 | TRBD2 | CASSESGLDYEQYF | TGCGCCAGCAGTGAGTCGGGACTAGACTACGAGCAGTACTTC
. | TRBJ2-6 | TRBV30 | . | CAWSVPGLFTGANVLTF | TGTGCCTGGAGTGTCCCTGGACTTTTCACTGGGGCCAACGTCCTGACTTTC